This record covers a single T cell receptor beta chain. Its antigen is currently unknown. 13 Jbeta primers and 60 Vbeta primers were used for the PCR. The data were produced by immunoSEQ multiplex PCR, yet TCRdb's version contains in-frame clones alone and is incomplete. Among 85,000 to 100,000 clones listed, about 75% were seen once. CDR1 and CDR2 from the germline V gene are MNHEY and SVGAGI. This CDR3 contains 12 residues. Trimming took 6 bases from V and 3 from J, leaving 8 bases between them. This entry belongs to a study of cytomegalovirus exposure and HLA in healthy donors. For the study at large: Earlier work reported 95 million to 130 million unique TCR beta sequences from 150 million to 200 million T cells. General study findings and limits: Fewer N-insertions (relative to the approximately 700-donor mean) were reportedly seen in an Asian-associated ancestry cluster in a later analysis. Most TCRs appeared rarely, but some public TCRs recurred in many donors. The study labeled 180 or so TCR beta chains cytomegalovirus-associated.

The sequence derives from a middle-aged man in good health and CMV-seropositive. V is TRBV6-5 and J is TRBJ1-2; D unresolved. The specimen was PBMCs. The DNA of the CDR3 is TGTGCCAGCAGAGAGACATACTATGGCTACACCTTC. This encodes CASRETYYGYTF.